These T cell receptor beta chains were read from a single sample in a study of OX40 agonist ivuxolimab in advanced cancers. Here immunoSEQ multiplex PCR was the method, and the copy in TCRdb shows in-frame clones only, minus some. The table includes about 100,000 clones, roughly 90% detected once. Source: CD4+ or CD8+ T cells sorted from blood, taken in a trial of the OX40 agonist ivuxolimab. The origin of the receptors is an adult with an advanced solid tumor such as melanoma, head and neck, liver or kidney cancer. Both conserved end residues are part of each CDR3. The D gene is left open where the match is weak. Only some rows state a clone size, as once, few, many or a class for expanded clones.

cdr3_nt: TGTGCCAGCAGTTACTCGGCGAGAAACACTGAAGCTTTCTTT
cdr3_aa: CASSYSARNTEAFF
d_call: .
v_call: TRBV6-5
clone_size: once
cdr3_length: 14
j_call: TRBJ1-1

cdr3_nt: TGTGCCAGCAGCAGGGGCGGATTTGACACAGATACGCAGTATTTT
cdr3_aa: CASSRGGFDTDTQYF
d_call: .
v_call: TRBV2
clone_size: few
cdr3_length: 15
j_call: TRBJ2-3

cdr3_nt: TGTGCCAGCAGCCTCGACTCTGGGGCCAACGTCCTGACTTTC
cdr3_aa: CASSLDSGANVLTF
d_call: .
v_call: TRBV5-8
clone_size: .
cdr3_length: 14
j_call: TRBJ2-6

cdr3_nt: TGTGCCAGTATTTCCCGGACTAGCGGGGGGGCGAACACCGGGGAGCTGTTTTTT
cdr3_aa: CASISRTSGGANTGELFF
d_call: TRBD2
v_call: TRBV19
clone_size: .
cdr3_length: 18
j_call: TRBJ2-2

cdr3_nt: TGTGCCAGCAGTTATCGTCCGGACACAACTAATGAAAAACTGTTTTTT
cdr3_aa: CASSYRPDTTNEKLFF
d_call: .
v_call: TRBV6-6
clone_size: .
cdr3_length: 16
j_call: TRBJ1-4

cdr3_nt: TGTGCCAGCAGCTCCCTGGGCAATGAGCAGTTCTTC
cdr3_aa: CASSSLGNEQFF
d_call: .
v_call: TRBV11-2
clone_size: .
cdr3_length: 12
j_call: TRBJ2-1

cdr3_nt: TGTGCCAGCTCCCCCGCCCAGGGCTCTGGCTACACCTTC
cdr3_aa: CASSPAQGSGYTF
d_call: .
v_call: TRBV18
clone_size: .
cdr3_length: 13
j_call: TRBJ1-2

cdr3_nt: TGCGCCAGCAGGGACCTCCAGGGGCACACCGGGGAGCTGTTTTTT
cdr3_aa: CASRDLQGHTGELFF
d_call: .
v_call: TRBV5-1
clone_size: .
cdr3_length: 15
j_call: TRBJ2-2

cdr3_nt: TGTGCCAGCAGTTCAACTAGCACCCAAGAGACCCAGTACTTC
cdr3_aa: CASSSTSTQETQYF
d_call: .
v_call: TRBV27
clone_size: .
cdr3_length: 14
j_call: TRBJ2-5

cdr3_nt: TGCGCCAGCAGCCCCCGGAACCCGGCCCTTAGCTCCTACAATGAGCAGTTCTTC
cdr3_aa: CASSPRNPALSSYNEQFF
d_call: .
v_call: TRBV5-1
clone_size: .
cdr3_length: 18
j_call: TRBJ2-1

cdr3_nt: TGTGCCAGTAGTAGCCTGACAGGGTCTGAAGCTTTCTTT
cdr3_aa: CASSSLTGSEAFF
d_call: TRBD1
v_call: TRBV19
clone_size: .
cdr3_length: 13
j_call: TRBJ1-1

cdr3_nt: TGTGCCAGCAGCTTAGCCCACGAGCAGTACTTC
cdr3_aa: CASSLAHEQYF
d_call: .
v_call: TRBV7-8
clone_size: .
cdr3_length: 11
j_call: TRBJ2-7

cdr3_nt: TGTGCCAGCAGTCGGACTAGCGGGAACTACGAGCAGTACTTC
cdr3_aa: CASSRTSGNYEQYF
d_call: TRBD2
v_call: TRBV6-5
clone_size: .
cdr3_length: 14
j_call: TRBJ2-7

cdr3_nt: TGTGCCAGCAGCTTCCGGCAGGGGGTCCACAATGAGCAGTTCTTC
cdr3_aa: CASSFRQGVHNEQFF
d_call: TRBD1
v_call: TRBV11-1
clone_size: .
cdr3_length: 15
j_call: TRBJ2-1

cdr3_nt: TGTGCCAGCAGTGAAGTCAGAAACCTCTACAATGAGCAGTTCTTC
cdr3_aa: CASSEVRNLYNEQFF
d_call: .
v_call: TRBV2
clone_size: .
cdr3_length: 15
j_call: TRBJ2-1

cdr3_nt: TGTGCCAGCGGCCCATCGGGGGGGACAGAGACCCAGTACTTC
cdr3_aa: CASGPSGGTETQYF
d_call: TRBD2
v_call: TRBV9
clone_size: once
cdr3_length: 14
j_call: TRBJ2-5

cdr3_nt: TGCAGCGTTGACGCAGGGGGTAGCAATCAGCCCCAGCATTTT
cdr3_aa: CSVDAGGSNQPQHF
d_call: TRBD1
v_call: TRBV29-1
clone_size: .
cdr3_length: 14
j_call: TRBJ1-5

cdr3_nt: TGTGCCTGGACGACAGGGTTGGATCAGCCCCAGCATTTT
cdr3_aa: CAWTTGLDQPQHF
d_call: TRBD1
v_call: TRBV30
clone_size: few
cdr3_length: 13
j_call: TRBJ1-5

cdr3_nt: TGCAGCGTTGGTACTACGGATGAGCAGTACTTC
cdr3_aa: CSVGTTDEQYF
d_call: .
v_call: TRBV29-1
clone_size: .
cdr3_length: 11
j_call: TRBJ2-7

cdr3_nt: TGTGCCAGCAGTTTACCCGTATACCGGGACAGCTACGAGCAGTACTTC
cdr3_aa: CASSLPVYRDSYEQYF
d_call: TRBD1
v_call: TRBV28
clone_size: .
cdr3_length: 16
j_call: TRBJ2-7

cdr3_nt: TGCAGCGTTGTCACTAGCGGGAGTCGGCAAGAGACCCAGTACTTC
cdr3_aa: CSVVTSGSRQETQYF
d_call: TRBD2
v_call: TRBV29-1
clone_size: once
cdr3_length: 15
j_call: TRBJ2-5

cdr3_nt: TGTGCCAGCAGTGAAGAGAGACTAGCGGGCCTTAGGTCGAGGGGGTTCTTC
cdr3_aa: CASSEERLAGLRSRGFF
d_call: TRBD2
v_call: TRBV6-1
clone_size: .
cdr3_length: 17
j_call: TRBJ2-1

cdr3_nt: TGCGCCAGCAGCTCGGGGGCACGGGACCAAGAGACCCAGTACTTC
cdr3_aa: CASSSGARDQETQYF
d_call: .
v_call: TRBV5-1
clone_size: .
cdr3_length: 15
j_call: TRBJ2-5

cdr3_nt: TGTGCCAGCAGCTCCCCCAATGAGCAGTTCTTC
cdr3_aa: CASSSPNEQFF
d_call: .
v_call: TRBV28
clone_size: .
cdr3_length: 11
j_call: TRBJ2-1

cdr3_nt: TGTGCCAGTCGACAGGAATTTGATACGCAGTATTTT
cdr3_aa: CASRQEFDTQYF
d_call: .
v_call: TRBV5-6
clone_size: .
cdr3_length: 12
j_call: TRBJ2-3

cdr3_nt: TGTGCCTACGAACAGGGTGGCACTGAAGCTTTCTTT
cdr3_aa: CAYEQGGTEAFF
d_call: .
v_call: TRBV30
clone_size: .
cdr3_length: 12
j_call: TRBJ1-1

cdr3_nt: TGTGCCAGCAGCCCCCAGAGGCGGGAGCGATTTAACAATGAGCAGTTCTTC
cdr3_aa: CASSPQRRERFNNEQFF
d_call: TRBD2
v_call: TRBV11-2
clone_size: few
cdr3_length: 17
j_call: TRBJ2-1

cdr3_nt: TGCAGCGTTCCCCTAGCGGGACCCACAGATACGCAGTATTTT
cdr3_aa: CSVPLAGPTDTQYF
d_call: TRBD2
v_call: TRBV29-1
clone_size: few
cdr3_length: 14
j_call: TRBJ2-3

cdr3_nt: TGTGCCAGCAGTGACTGGGGGGCAAAGGCCTACGAGCAGTACTTC
cdr3_aa: CASSDWGAKAYEQYF
d_call: .
v_call: TRBV2
clone_size: .
cdr3_length: 15
j_call: TRBJ2-7

cdr3_nt: TGTGCCAGCAGTGAAGCGGCCAGGGGGCTTGGTTCTGGCTACACCTTC
cdr3_aa: CASSEAARGLGSGYTF
d_call: TRBD1
v_call: TRBV6-1
clone_size: .
cdr3_length: 16
j_call: TRBJ1-2

cdr3_nt: TGTGCCAGCATACGGGCGCCGGGTGGCTACACCTTC
cdr3_aa: CASIRAPGGYTF
d_call: .
v_call: TRBV28
clone_size: .
cdr3_length: 12
j_call: TRBJ1-2

cdr3_nt: TGTGCCACCAGCAGAATGGGACAGGAAAACATTCAGTACTTC
cdr3_aa: CATSRMGQENIQYF
d_call: TRBD1
v_call: TRBV15
clone_size: .
cdr3_length: 14
j_call: TRBJ2-4

cdr3_nt: TGCAGCGTTGAGGGTATGGGCACCGGGGAGCTGTTTTTT
cdr3_aa: CSVEGMGTGELFF
d_call: .
v_call: TRBV29-1
clone_size: .
cdr3_length: 13
j_call: TRBJ2-2

cdr3_nt: TGTGCCAGTAGTCCCTCGGGACAGCGTCTTCCCCCCGAGCATTTT
cdr3_aa: CASSPSGQRLPPEHF
d_call: TRBD1
v_call: TRBV19
clone_size: few
cdr3_length: 15
j_call: TRBJ1-5

cdr3_nt: TGTGCCAGTAGTATAGATACCCGGCTAGCGGGGGGGCCTAATCCGGAGACCCAGTACTTC
cdr3_aa: CASSIDTRLAGGPNPETQYF
d_call: TRBD2
v_call: TRBV19
clone_size: .
cdr3_length: 20
j_call: TRBJ2-5

cdr3_nt: TGTGCCAGTACTCGGACAGGGGGAGTGGGTGGTCAGCCCCAGCATTTT
cdr3_aa: CASTRTGGVGGQPQHF
d_call: TRBD1
v_call: TRBV19
clone_size: .
cdr3_length: 16
j_call: TRBJ1-5

cdr3_nt: TGCGCCAGCAGCGAAGGTTGGGGGGGCGGCTACGAGCAGTACTTC
cdr3_aa: CASSEGWGGGYEQYF
d_call: .
v_call: TRBV5-1
clone_size: .
cdr3_length: 15
j_call: TRBJ2-7

cdr3_nt: TGTGCCAGCAGCATCCGGGTTACTTGGGACAACGGATATCAGCCCCAGCATTTT
cdr3_aa: CASSIRVTWDNGYQPQHF
d_call: .
v_call: TRBV7-3
clone_size: .
cdr3_length: 18
j_call: TRBJ1-5

cdr3_nt: TGCGCCAGCAGAGGGGGGAACTATGGCTACACCTTC
cdr3_aa: CASRGGNYGYTF
d_call: .
v_call: TRBV5-1
clone_size: .
cdr3_length: 12
j_call: TRBJ1-2

cdr3_nt: TGTGCCAGCAGCGTAGGAGCTAGCGGGATAATAGATACGCAGTATTTT
cdr3_aa: CASSVGASGIIDTQYF
d_call: TRBD2
v_call: TRBV9
clone_size: .
cdr3_length: 16
j_call: TRBJ2-3

cdr3_nt: TGCAGCGTTCACAGGGGGACTGATGAAGCTTTCTTT
cdr3_aa: CSVHRGTDEAFF
d_call: TRBD1
v_call: TRBV29-1
clone_size: few
cdr3_length: 12
j_call: TRBJ1-1

cdr3_nt: TGTGCCAGCAGCACACGGACAGGGGTCTCCTACAATGAGCAGTTCTTC
cdr3_aa: CASSTRTGVSYNEQFF
d_call: TRBD1
v_call: TRBV11-1
clone_size: .
cdr3_length: 16
j_call: TRBJ2-1

cdr3_nt: TGTGCCAGCAGCTTAGCGTCGGACAGAACCTACGAGCAGTACTTC
cdr3_aa: CASSLASDRTYEQYF
d_call: .
v_call: TRBV11-2
clone_size: .
cdr3_length: 15
j_call: TRBJ2-7

cdr3_nt: TGTGCCAGCGGGGGGGCTCCCTGGGAGGAGCAGTACTTC
cdr3_aa: CASGGAPWEEQYF
d_call: .
v_call: TRBV28
clone_size: .
cdr3_length: 13
j_call: TRBJ2-7

cdr3_nt: TGTGCCAGCAGTGGACTCCCTGGAGGTGGGGAGCTGTTTTTT
cdr3_aa: CASSGLPGGGELFF
d_call: .
v_call: TRBV6-4
clone_size: .
cdr3_length: 14
j_call: TRBJ2-2

cdr3_nt: TGTGCCACCGCACCGCCTAGCGGGGGGTCGGGAACGCAGTATTTT
cdr3_aa: CATAPPSGGSGTQYF
d_call: TRBD2
v_call: TRBV2
clone_size: .
cdr3_length: 15
j_call: TRBJ2-3

cdr3_nt: TGTGCCAGCAGCTCTACCCGGGTCAGATCCAATGAGCAGTTCTTC
cdr3_aa: CASSSTRVRSNEQFF
d_call: .
v_call: TRBV11-3
clone_size: once
cdr3_length: 15
j_call: TRBJ2-1

cdr3_nt: TGTGCCAGCAGTTCGAATTTGAACACTGAAGCTTTCTTT
cdr3_aa: CASSSNLNTEAFF
d_call: .
v_call: TRBV6-5
clone_size: .
cdr3_length: 13
j_call: TRBJ1-1

cdr3_nt: TGTGCCAGCGGGACCCCTGGGGCCAACGTCCTGACTTTC
cdr3_aa: CASGTPGANVLTF
d_call: .
v_call: TRBV6-1
clone_size: once
cdr3_length: 13
j_call: TRBJ2-6

cdr3_nt: TGTGCCATCAGTGGCCAGGGCTACGAGCAGTACTTC
cdr3_aa: CAISGQGYEQYF
d_call: .
v_call: TRBV10-3
clone_size: .
cdr3_length: 12
j_call: TRBJ2-7

cdr3_nt: TGTGCCAGCAGCGGGACTGGACGCCTGACACTTGAGCAGTTCTTC
cdr3_aa: CASSGTGRLTLEQFF
d_call: .
v_call: TRBV13
clone_size: .
cdr3_length: 15
j_call: TRBJ2-1

cdr3_nt: TGTGCCAGCAGCTTGGTGCGGGGTGACGAGCAGTACTTC
cdr3_aa: CASSLVRGDEQYF
d_call: .
v_call: TRBV5-5
clone_size: .
cdr3_length: 13
j_call: TRBJ2-7

cdr3_nt: TGCGCCAGCAGCTTGGTAACAGGGGGCACAGATACGCAGTATTTT
cdr3_aa: CASSLVTGGTDTQYF
d_call: TRBD1
v_call: TRBV5-1
clone_size: .
cdr3_length: 15
j_call: TRBJ2-3